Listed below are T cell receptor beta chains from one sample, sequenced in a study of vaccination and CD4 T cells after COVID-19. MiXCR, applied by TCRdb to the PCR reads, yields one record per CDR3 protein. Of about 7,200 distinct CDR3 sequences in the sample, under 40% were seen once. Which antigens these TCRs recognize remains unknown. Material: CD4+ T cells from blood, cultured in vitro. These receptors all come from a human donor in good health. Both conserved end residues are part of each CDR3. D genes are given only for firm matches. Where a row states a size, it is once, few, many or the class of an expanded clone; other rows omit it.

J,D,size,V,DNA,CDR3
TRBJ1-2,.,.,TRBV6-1,TGTGCCAGCAGGCCGACAGGTTACTATGGCTACACCTTC,CASRPTGYYGYTF
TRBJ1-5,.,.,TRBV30,TGTGCCTGGAGTGTACGACGTGGATCCTATCAGCCCCAGCATTTT,CAWSVRRGSYQPQHF
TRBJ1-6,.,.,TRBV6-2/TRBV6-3,TGTGCCAGCAGTTACAAGGGGAGTAATTCACCCCTCCACTTT,CASSYKGSNSPLHF
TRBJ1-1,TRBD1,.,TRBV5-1,TGCGCCAGCAGCGGGGACAGGGTGGAGGGTACTGAAGCTTTCTTT,CASSGDRVEGTEAFF
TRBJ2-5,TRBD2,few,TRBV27,TGTGCCAGCAGTAGACCGGGGGGGGGAGAGACCCAGTACTTC,CASSRPGGGETQYF
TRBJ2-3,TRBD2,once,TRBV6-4,TGTGCCAGCAGTGACGGGACTAGCGGGCACACAGATACGCAGTATTTT,CASSDGTSGHTDTQYF
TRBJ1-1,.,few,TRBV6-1,TGTGCCAGCAATTGGGGGTCGAACACTGAAGCTTTCTTT,CASNWGSNTEAFF
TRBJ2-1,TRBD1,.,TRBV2,TGTGCCAGCAGCCTCGGGACAGGAAACAATGAGCAGTTCTTC,CASSLGTGNNEQFF
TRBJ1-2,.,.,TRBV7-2,TGTGCCAGCAGCTTATACATCACAACGGAAGGCTACACCTTC,CASSLYITTEGYTF
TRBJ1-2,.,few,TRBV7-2,TGTGCCAGCAGCTTCGACAGCCTTTATGGCTACACCTTC,CASSFDSLYGYTF
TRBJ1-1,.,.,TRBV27,TGTGCCAGCGGGCTTAGGGCTCTGGGTACGGCTTTCTTT,CASGLRALGTAFF
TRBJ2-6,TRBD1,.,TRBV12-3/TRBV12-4,TGTGCCAGCAACAGGGGCTCGGGGGCCAACGTCCTGACTTTC,CASNRGSGANVLTF
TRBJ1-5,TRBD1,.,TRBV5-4,TGTGCCAGCAGCTTGGGGTCTGACAGGGGCGGGAGCAATCAGCCCCAGCATTTT,CASSLGSDRGGSNQPQHF
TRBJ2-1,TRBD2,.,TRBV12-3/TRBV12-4,TGTGCCAGCAGTTTAGGCTCACTAGCGGTCTACAATGAGCAGTTCTTC,CASSLGSLAVYNEQFF
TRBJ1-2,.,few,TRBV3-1,TGTGCCAGCAGTACTGGACAGAACTATGGCTACACCTTC,CASSTGQNYGYTF
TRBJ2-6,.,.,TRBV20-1,TGCAGTGCTAGTGAGCCCTCTGGGGCCAACGTCCTGACTTTC,CSASEPSGANVLTF
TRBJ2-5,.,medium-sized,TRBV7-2,TGTGCCAGCAGCTTAGTAGGGCAGTTAGAGACCCAGTACTTC,CASSLVGQLETQYF
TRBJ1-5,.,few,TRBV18,TGTGCCAGCTCCCCCGATTCAGGGAGAGGACAGCCCCAGCATTTT,CASSPDSGRGQPQHF
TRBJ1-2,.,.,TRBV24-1,TGTGCCACCAGTGATTCCCGGGACCGCTACACCTTC,CATSDSRDRYTF
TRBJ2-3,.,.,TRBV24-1,TGTGCCACCAGTGTGGGGGCCTCAGATACGCAGTATTTT,CATSVGASDTQYF
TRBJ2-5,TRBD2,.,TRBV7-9,TGTGCCAGCAGCCAGCCGGGACTACACCCCGAAGAGACCCAGTACTTC,CASSQPGLHPEETQYF
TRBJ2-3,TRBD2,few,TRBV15,TGTGCCACCAGGTGGGGGGGGGGGAGCACAGATACGCAGTATTTT,CATRWGGGSTDTQYF
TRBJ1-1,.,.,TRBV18,TGTGCCAGTCTATCTGACATGAACACTGAAGCTTTCTTT,CASLSDMNTEAFF
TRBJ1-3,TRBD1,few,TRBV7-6,TGTGCCAGCAGCCCAGGGACAGGTAGCTCTGGAAACACCATATATTTT,CASSPGTGSSGNTIYF
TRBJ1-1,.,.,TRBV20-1,TGCAGTGCTAGAGACCCCGGTAGCCGCACTGAAGCTTTCTTT,CSARDPGSRTEAFF
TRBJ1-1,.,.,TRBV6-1,TGTGCCGGGGGGGGCGGGTTTACTTTCTTT,CAGGGGFTFF
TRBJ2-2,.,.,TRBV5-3,TGTGCCAGCAGCTTCGGGTTTACCGGGGAGCTGTTTTTT,CASSFGFTGELFF
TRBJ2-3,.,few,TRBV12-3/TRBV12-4,TGTGCCAGCAGTTTTACCGATACGCAGTATTTT,CASSFTDTQYF
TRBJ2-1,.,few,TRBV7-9,TGTGCCAGCTTGGACGGGTCGGATGAGCAGTTCTTC,CASLDGSDEQFF
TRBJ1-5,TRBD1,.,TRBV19,TGTGCCAGTTCCAGGGGACAGGGGGCGCGAGGCAATCAGCCCCAGCATTTT,CASSRGQGARGNQPQHF
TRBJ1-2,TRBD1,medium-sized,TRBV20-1,TGCAGTGCTCCCAGGGACAGGGGCCGCTCCCACCCCGGCTACACCTTC,CSAPRDRGRSHPGYTF
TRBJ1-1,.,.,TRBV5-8,TGTGCCAGCAGCTCCCTCGGACCGCCAACTGAAGCTTTCTTT,CASSSLGPPTEAFF
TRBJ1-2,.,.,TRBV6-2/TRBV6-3,TGTGCCAGCAGTCCTGAAGCTAACTATGGCTACACCTTC,CASSPEANYGYTF
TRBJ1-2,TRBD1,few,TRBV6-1,TGTGCCAGCAGTCTGGAGACAGGGATGGATGGCTACACCTTC,CASSLETGMDGYTF
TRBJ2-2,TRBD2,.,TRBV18,TGTGCCAGCTCACCCCGGGGGGCCGGGGAGCTGTTTTTT,CASSPRGAGELFF
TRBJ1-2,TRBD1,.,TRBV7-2,TGTGCCAGCAGCTTAAGTACAGGGGTAAAATATGGCTACACCTTC,CASSLSTGVKYGYTF
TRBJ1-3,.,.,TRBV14,TGTGCCAGCAGCCTGCGCCGACCGGGACACTCTGGAAACACCATATATTTT,CASSLRRPGHSGNTIYF
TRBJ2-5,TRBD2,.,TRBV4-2,TGTGCCAGCAGCCAAGGCACTAGCGGGGATCACCAAGAGACCCAGTACTTC,CASSQGTSGDHQETQYF
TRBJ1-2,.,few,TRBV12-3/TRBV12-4,TGTGCCAGCACCGCAGGGAGTAGGTTCTACACCTTC,CASTAGSRFYTF
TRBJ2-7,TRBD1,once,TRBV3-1,TGTGCCAGCAGCCGAAGGGACAGGGGATGGGAGCAGTACTTC,CASSRRDRGWEQYF
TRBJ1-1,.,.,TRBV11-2,TGTGCCAGCAGCTTAGGGGGATCCGACACTGAAGCTTTCTTT,CASSLGGSDTEAFF
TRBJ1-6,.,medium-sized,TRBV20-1,TGCAGTGCTAGACAGGACCTCTATAATTCACCCCTCCACTTT,CSARQDLYNSPLHF
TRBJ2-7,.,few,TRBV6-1,TGTGCCAGCAGAGCCGCAGGGGACCCCTACGAGCAGTACTTC,CASRAAGDPYEQYF
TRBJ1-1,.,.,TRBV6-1,TGTGCCAGCAGTCACGAGGGGAACACTGAAGCTTTCTTT,CASSHEGNTEAFF